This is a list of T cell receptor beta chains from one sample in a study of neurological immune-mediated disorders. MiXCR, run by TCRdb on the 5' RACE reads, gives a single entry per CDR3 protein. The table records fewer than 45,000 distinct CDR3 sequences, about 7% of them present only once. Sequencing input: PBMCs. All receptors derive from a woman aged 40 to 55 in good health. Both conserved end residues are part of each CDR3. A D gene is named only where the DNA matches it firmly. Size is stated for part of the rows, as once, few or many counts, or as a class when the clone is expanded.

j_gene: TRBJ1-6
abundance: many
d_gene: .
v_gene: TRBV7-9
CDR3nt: TGTGCCAGCAGCTTATTTCCTAACCCGGAGAATTCACCCCTCCACTTT
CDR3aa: CASSLFPNPENSPLHF

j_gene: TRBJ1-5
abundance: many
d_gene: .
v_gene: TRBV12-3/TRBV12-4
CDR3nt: TGTGCCAGCAGTTTATCTGGAGGCAATCAGCCCCAGCATTTT
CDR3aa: CASSLSGGNQPQHF

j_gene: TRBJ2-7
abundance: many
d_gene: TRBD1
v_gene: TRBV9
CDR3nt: TGTGCCAGCAGTTCCGGACAGGGCAGGGGCTACGAGCAGTACTTC
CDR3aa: CASSSGQGRGYEQYF

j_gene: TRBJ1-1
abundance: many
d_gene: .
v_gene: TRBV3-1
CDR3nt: TGTGCCAGCAGCCACGGGGGCGTCACTGAAGCTTTCTTT
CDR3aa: CASSHGGVTEAFF

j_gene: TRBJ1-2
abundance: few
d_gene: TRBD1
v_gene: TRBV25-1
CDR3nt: TGTGCCAGCAACCCCGGGACAGGGGCTGGCTACACCTTC
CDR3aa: CASNPGTGAGYTF

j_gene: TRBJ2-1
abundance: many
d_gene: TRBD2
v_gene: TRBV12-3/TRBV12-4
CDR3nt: TGTGCCAGCAGTGTACGACTAGCGGGGAGGTCCTACAATGAGCAGTTCTTC
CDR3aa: CASSVRLAGRSYNEQFF

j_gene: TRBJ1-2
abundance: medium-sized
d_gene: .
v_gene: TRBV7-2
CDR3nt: TGTGCCAGCAGCACTGACAGGTGGCACTACACCTTC
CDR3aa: CASSTDRWHYTF

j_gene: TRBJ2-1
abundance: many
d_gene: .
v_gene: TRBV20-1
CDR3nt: TGCAGTGCTAGAGACAGTGGGGGGATCAATGAGCAGTTCTTC
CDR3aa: CSARDSGGINEQFF

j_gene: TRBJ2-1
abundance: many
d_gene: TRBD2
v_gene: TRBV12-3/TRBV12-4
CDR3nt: TGTGCCAGCAGTACCCCTAGCGGGGGGGCCTTCAATGAGCAGTTCTTC
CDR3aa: CASSTPSGGAFNEQFF

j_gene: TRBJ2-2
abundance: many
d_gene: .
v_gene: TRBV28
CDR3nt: TGTGCCAGCAGTTCCTCCCCCGGGGCCGGCACCGGGGAGCTGTTTTTT
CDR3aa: CASSSSPGAGTGELFF

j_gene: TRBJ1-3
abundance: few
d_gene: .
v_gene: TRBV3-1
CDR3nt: TGTGCCAGCAGCCAAGGAGCCACTGGAAACACCATATATTTT
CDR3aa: CASSQGATGNTIYF

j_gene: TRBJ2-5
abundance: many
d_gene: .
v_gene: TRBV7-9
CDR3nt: TGTGCCAGCAGCCGGAGAGAGACCCAGTACTTC
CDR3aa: CASSRRETQYF

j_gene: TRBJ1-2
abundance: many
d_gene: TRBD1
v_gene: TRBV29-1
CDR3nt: TGCAGCGTTGAACCCAGACGCGACAGGGTGTATGGCTACACCTTC
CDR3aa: CSVEPRRDRVYGYTF

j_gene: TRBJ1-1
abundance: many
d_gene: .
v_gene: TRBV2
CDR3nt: TGTGCCAGCAGTGAGAGGGAGTGGGAACCTGAAGCTTTCTTT
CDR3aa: CASSEREWEPEAFF

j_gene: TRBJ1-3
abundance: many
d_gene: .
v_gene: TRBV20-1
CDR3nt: TGCAGTGTTCAACAGGGCTCTGGAAACACCATATATTTT
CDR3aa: CSVQQGSGNTIYF

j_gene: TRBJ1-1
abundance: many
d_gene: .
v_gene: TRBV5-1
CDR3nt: TGCGCCAGCAGCTTGGCCCGGTCCGGGGTAGGCGCTGAAGCTTTCTTT
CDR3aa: CASSLARSGVGAEAFF

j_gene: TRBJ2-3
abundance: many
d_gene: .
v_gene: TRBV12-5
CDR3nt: TGTGCTAGTGGCCAAAACTGGGCCCGCACAGATACGCAGTATTTT
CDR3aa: CASGQNWARTDTQYF

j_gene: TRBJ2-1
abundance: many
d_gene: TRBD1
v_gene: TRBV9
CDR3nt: TGTGCCAGCAGCCCCCGGGACAGGGCGATCAATGAGCAGTTCTTC
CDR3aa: CASSPRDRAINEQFF

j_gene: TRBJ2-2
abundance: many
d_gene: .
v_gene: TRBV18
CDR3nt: TGTGCCAGCTCACCATGGGGGCCCGGGGAGCTGTTTTTT
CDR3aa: CASSPWGPGELFF

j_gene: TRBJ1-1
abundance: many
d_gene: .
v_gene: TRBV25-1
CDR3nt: TGTGCCAGCAGTGATACCACTGAAGCTTTCTTT
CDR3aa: CASSDTTEAFF

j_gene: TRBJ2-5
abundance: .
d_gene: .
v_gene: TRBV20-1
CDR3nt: TGCAGTGCTCGGTCGGGGGCGCGGGAGACCCAGTACTTC
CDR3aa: CSARSGARETQYF

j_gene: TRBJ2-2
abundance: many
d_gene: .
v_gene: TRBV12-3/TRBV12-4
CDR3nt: TGTGCCAGTTCCCAGGTTAGGAACACCGGGGAGCTGTTTTTT
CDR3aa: CASSQVRNTGELFF

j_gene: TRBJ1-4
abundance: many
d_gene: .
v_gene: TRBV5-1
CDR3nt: TGCGCCAGCAGATCCGGGGCCTCAATTGCAACTAATGAAAAACTGTTTTTT
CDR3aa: CASRSGASIATNEKLFF

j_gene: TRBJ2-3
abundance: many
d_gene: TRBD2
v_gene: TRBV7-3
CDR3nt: TGTGCCAGCAGCTACCTAGCGGGAAGCGCAGATACGCAGTATTTT
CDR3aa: CASSYLAGSADTQYF

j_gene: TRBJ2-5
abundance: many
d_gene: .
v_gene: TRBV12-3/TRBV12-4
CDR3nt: TGTGCCAGCAGTGCTAGCGTTGAGACCCAGTACTTC
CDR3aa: CASSASVETQYF

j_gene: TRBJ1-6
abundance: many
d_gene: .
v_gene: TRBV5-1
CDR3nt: TGCGCCAGCAGCTTGGAAGGACAGACCCCGAGTTCACCCCTCCACTTT
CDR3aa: CASSLEGQTPSSPLHF

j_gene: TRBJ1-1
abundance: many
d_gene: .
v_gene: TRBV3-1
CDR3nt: TGTGCCAGCAGCCAAGTGGTCGGCACGTCGAACACTGAAGCTTTCTTT
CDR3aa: CASSQVVGTSNTEAFF

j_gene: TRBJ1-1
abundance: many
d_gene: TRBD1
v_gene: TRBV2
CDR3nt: TGTGCCAGCAGTGAAGAGGGGGACAGGAACACTGAAGCTTTCTTT
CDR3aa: CASSEEGDRNTEAFF

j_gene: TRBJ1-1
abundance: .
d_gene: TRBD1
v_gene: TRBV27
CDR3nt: TGTGCCCGACAGGGGGCGAGGGCTGAAGCTTTCTTT
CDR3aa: CARQGARAEAFF

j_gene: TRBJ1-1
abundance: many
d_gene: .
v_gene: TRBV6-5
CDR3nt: TGTGCCAGCAGTTACTCGGACGGAAAAGAAGCTTTCTTT
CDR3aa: CASSYSDGKEAFF

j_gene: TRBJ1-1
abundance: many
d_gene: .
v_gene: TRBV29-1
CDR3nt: TGCAGCGTTGAAACCAAGGGGAGGGGAACTGAAGCTTTCTTT
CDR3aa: CSVETKGRGTEAFF

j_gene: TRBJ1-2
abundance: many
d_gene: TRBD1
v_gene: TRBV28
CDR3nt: TGTGCCAGCAGCCATAAGGGGGACAGACTAGGGGGCTACACCTTC
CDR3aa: CASSHKGDRLGGYTF

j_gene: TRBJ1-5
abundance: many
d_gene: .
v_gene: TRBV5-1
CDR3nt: TGCGCCAGTTTGAATACAGGGAAGGGTACGGGCAATCAGCCCCAGCATTTT
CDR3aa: CASLNTGKGTGNQPQHF

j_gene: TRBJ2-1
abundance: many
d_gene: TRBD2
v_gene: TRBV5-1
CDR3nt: TGCGCCAGCAGCTTAGCGGGACCCGTCGATGAGCAGTTCTTC
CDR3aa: CASSLAGPVDEQFF

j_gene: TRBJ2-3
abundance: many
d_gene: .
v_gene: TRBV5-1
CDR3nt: TGCGCCAGCAGCTTGGGTAGAGGCGGCACAGATACGCAGTATTTT
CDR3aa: CASSLGRGGTDTQYF

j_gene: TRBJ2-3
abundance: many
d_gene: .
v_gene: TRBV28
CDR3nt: TGTGCCAGCAGGGACGAGCGGGTGCCCACAGATACGCAGTATTTT
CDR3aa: CASRDERVPTDTQYF

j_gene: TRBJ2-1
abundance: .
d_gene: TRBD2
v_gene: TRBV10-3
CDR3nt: TGTGCCATTGTCGGGGAAGCGGGAGGGAGGAATGAGCAGTTCTTC
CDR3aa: CAIVGEAGGRNEQFF

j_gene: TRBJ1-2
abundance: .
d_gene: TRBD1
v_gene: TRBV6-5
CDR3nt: TGTGCCAGCAGTTACCAGGACAGGGGAGGATATGGCTACACCTTC
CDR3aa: CASSYQDRGGYGYTF

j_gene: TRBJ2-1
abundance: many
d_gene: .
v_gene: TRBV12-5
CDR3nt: TGTGCTCTCGGTTACAATGAGCAGTTCTTC
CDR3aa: CALGYNEQFF

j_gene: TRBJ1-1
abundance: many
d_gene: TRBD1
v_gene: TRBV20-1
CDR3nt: TGCAGTGCTAAGACAGGGGACACTGAAGCTTTCTTT
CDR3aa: CSAKTGDTEAFF

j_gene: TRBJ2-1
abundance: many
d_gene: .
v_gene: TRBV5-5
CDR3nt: TGTGCCAGCAGCTTACAGGGATGGACCTACAATGAGCAGTTCTTC
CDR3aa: CASSLQGWTYNEQFF

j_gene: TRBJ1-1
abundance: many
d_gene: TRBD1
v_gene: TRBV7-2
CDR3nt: TGTGCCAGCAGCATGTCACAGGGGATGAACACTGAAGCTTTCTTT
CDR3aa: CASSMSQGMNTEAFF

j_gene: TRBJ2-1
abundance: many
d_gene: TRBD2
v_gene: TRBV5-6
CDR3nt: TGTGCCAGCAGCTTGGTCTTCGGCGGGGGTCTCGGGGATGAGCAGTTCTTC
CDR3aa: CASSLVFGGGLGDEQFF

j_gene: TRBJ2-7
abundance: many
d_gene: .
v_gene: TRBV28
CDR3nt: TGTGCCAGCAGCCGAGGTCCCAGCCTCTCCTACGAGCAGTACTTC
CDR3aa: CASSRGPSLSYEQYF

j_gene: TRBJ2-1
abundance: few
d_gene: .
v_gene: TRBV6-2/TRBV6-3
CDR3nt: TGTGCCAGCAGTTACTCCAGCCGGGGGTCCTACAATGAGCAGTTCTTC
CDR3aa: CASSYSSRGSYNEQFF

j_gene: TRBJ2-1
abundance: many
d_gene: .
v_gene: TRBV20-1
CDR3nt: TGCAGTGCTAGACGGGGGAATGAGCAGTTCTTC
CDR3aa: CSARRGNEQFF

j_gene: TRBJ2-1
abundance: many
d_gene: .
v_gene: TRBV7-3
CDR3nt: TGTGCCAGCAGCTTTACGGCGGGCGCCTACAATGAGCAGTTCTTC
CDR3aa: CASSFTAGAYNEQFF

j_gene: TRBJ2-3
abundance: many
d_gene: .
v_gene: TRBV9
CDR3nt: TGTGCCAGCAGCGACCAGAGTCGCGGGACAGATACGCAGTATTTT
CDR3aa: CASSDQSRGTDTQYF

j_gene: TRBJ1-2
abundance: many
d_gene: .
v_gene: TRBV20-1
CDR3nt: TGCAGTGCAGAGGCCAGGGTCTATGGCTACACCTTC
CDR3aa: CSAEARVYGYTF

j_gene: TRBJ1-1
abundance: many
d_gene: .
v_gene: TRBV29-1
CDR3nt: TGCAGCGTCGAACCCCAGCGCCTGAAGAGTACTGAAGCTTTCTTT
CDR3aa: CSVEPQRLKSTEAFF

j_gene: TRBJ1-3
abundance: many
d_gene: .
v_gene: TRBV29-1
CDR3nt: TGCAGCGTCGGGTCTCTTGGAAACACCATATATTTT
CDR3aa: CSVGSLGNTIYF

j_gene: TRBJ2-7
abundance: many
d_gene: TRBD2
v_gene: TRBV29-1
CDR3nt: TGCAGCGTTGAGCGGGGGACTAGCGGGAGCACCGAGCAGTACTTC
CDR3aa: CSVERGTSGSTEQYF

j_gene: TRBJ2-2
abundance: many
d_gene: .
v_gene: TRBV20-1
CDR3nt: TGCAGTGCTAGAGCAGAGGGCACTAACACCGGGGAGCTGTTTTTT
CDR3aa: CSARAEGTNTGELFF

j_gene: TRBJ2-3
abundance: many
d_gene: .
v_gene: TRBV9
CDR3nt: TGTGCCAGCAGCGTAGACACAGATACGCAGTATTTT
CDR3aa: CASSVDTDTQYF

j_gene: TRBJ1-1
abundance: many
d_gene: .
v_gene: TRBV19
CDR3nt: TGTGCCAGTAGGGGCGGACAGTCCTACACTGAAGCTTTCTTT
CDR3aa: CASRGGQSYTEAFF